This T cell receptor (beta chain) was sequenced during a study of shared clonotypes between healthy human individuals. This table comes from immunoSEQ multiplex PCR, and its TCRdb copy is limited to in-frame clones, with some not included. The sample includes about 1.1 million clones, around 78% of them seen just once. Germline loops: CDR1 SQVTM, CDR2 ANQGSEA. The CDR3 runs 13 residues. Trimming shortened V by 7 bases and J by 1 base, and 8 bases separated the two germline ends. What was sequenced was memory CD4+ T cells from PBMCs. Subset meaning: CD45RA-negative fraction. This receptor was obtained from a young man in good health. Some clones in this sample may be carry-over from other donors' samples. The chain joins TRBV29-1 to TRBJ1-6; the D is unclear. The CDR3: CSGRNSYNSPLHF. For the CDR3, the DNA is TGCAGCGGAAGGAATTCCTATAATTCACCCCTCCACTTT.